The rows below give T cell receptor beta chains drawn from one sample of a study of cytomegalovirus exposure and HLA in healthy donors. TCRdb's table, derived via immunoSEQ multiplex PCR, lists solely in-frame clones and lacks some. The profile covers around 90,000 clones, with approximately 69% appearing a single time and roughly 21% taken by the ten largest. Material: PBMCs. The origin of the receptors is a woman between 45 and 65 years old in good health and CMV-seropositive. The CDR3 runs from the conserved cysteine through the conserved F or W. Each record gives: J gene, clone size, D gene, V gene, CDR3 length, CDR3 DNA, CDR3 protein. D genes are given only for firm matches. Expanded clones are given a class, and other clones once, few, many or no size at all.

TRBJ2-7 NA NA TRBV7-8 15 TGTGCCAGCAGCTCCGGAGGTTATAACCGCTACGAGCAGTACTTC CASSSGGYNRYEQYF
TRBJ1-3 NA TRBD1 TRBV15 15 TGTGCCACCAGCAGAGCACAGGGGTTTGGAAACACCATATATTTT CATSRAQGFGNTIYF
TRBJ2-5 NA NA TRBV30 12 TGTGCCTGGAGTAATCTAAAAGAGACCCAGTACTTC CAWSNLKETQYF
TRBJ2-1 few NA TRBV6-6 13 TGTGCCAGCAGTTACGGGCACTACAATGAGCAGTTCTTC CASSYGHYNEQFF
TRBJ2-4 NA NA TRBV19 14 TGTGCCAGTAGTATTGGAGCTTCAGAGAACATTCAGTACTTC CASSIGASENIQYF
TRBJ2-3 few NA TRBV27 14 TGTGCCAGCAGTTTATACGGGGGCACAGATACGCAGTATTTT CASSLYGGTDTQYF
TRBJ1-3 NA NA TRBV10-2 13 TGCGCCAGCAGACGGACAGAAGGAAACACCATATATTTT CASRRTEGNTIYF
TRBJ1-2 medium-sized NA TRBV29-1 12 TGCAGCGCCCCGGACGGGGGGGGTGGCTACACCTTC CSAPDGGGGYTF
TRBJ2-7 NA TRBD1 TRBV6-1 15 TGTGCCAGCAGCGAGACAGGGGTCGGGATCTACGAGCAGTACTTC CASSETGVGIYEQYF
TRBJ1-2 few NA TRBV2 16 TGTGCCAGCAGTGAAGGAGGACAAGGGACAATTTATGGCTACACCTTC CASSEGGQGTIYGYTF
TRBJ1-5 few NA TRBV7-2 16 TGTGCCAGCAGCTTAGCCGGCGGGCCGAGCAATCAGCCCCAGCATTTT CASSLAGGPSNQPQHF
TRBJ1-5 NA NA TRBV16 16 TGTGCCAGCAGCCAATCGGGAGGGGAAGGGAATCAGCCCCAGCATTTT CASSQSGGEGNQPQHF
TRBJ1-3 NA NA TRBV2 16 TGTGCCAGCAGTGAACCCCGTGACAGCTCTGGAAACACCATATATTTT CASSEPRDSSGNTIYF